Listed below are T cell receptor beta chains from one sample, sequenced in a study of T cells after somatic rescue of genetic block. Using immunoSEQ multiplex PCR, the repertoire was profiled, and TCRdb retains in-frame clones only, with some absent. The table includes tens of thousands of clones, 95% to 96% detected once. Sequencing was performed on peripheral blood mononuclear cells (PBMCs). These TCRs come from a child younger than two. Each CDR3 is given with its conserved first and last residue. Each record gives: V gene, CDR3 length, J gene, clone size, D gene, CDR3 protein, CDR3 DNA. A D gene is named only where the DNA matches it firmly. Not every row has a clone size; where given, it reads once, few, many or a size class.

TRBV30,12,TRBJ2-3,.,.,CAWSDRADTQYF,TGTGCCTGGAGTGACAGGGCAGATACGCAGTATTTT
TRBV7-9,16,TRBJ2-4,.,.,CASSLNWGIAGTIQYF,TGTGCCAGCAGCTTAAACTGGGGGATAGCCGGAACCATTCAGTACTTC
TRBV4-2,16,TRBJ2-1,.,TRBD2,CASSQDSSGRADEQFF,TGTGCCAGCAGCCAAGATTCAAGCGGGAGAGCCGATGAGCAGTTCTTC
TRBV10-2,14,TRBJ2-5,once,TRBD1,CASSAIRGQETQYF,TGCGCCAGCAGTGCAATCAGGGGGCAAGAGACCCAGTACTTC
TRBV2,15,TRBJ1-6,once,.,CASRTEASTNSPLHF,TGTGCCAGCAGGACGGAGGCGTCCACTAATTCACCCCTCCACTTT
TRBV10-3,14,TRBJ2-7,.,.,CAISESQGSYEQYF,TGTGCCATCAGTGAGTCACAGGGCTCCTACGAGCAGTACTTC
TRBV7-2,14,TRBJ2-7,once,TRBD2,CASSPLAGGTEQYF,TGTGCCAGCAGCCCACTAGCGGGAGGGACCGAGCAGTACTTC
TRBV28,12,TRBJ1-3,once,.,CASSLFGNTIYF,TGTGCCAGCAGTTTATTTGGAAACACCATATATTTT
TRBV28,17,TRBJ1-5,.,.,CASSLEGRRYSNQPQHF,TGTGCCAGCAGTTTAGAGGGGCGGAGATATAGCAATCAGCCCCAGCATTTT
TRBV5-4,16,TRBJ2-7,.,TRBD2,CASSLAYSSGRPEQYF,TGTGCCAGCAGCTTGGCTTACTCTAGCGGGAGACCCGAGCAGTACTTC
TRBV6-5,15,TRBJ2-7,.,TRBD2,CASRSAGGSSYEQYF,TGTGCCAGCAGATCAGCGGGAGGGAGCTCCTACGAGCAGTACTTC
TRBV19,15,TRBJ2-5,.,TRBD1,CASSLDRGRQETQYF,TGTGCCAGTAGTTTGGACAGGGGAAGACAGGAGACCCAGTACTTC
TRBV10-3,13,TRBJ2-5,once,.,CAISVVQGETQYF,TGTGCCATCAGTGTCGTCCAGGGAGAGACCCAGTACTTC
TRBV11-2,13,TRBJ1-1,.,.,CASSLEASTEAFF,TGTGCCAGCAGCTTGGAGGCGTCGACTGAAGCTTTCTTT
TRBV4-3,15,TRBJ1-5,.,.,CASSQDKVQGQPQHF,TGCGCCAGCAGCCAAGATAAGGTCCAGGGCCAGCCCCAGCATTTT
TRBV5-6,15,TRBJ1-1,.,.,CASSFWGGLNTEAFF,TGTGCCAGCAGCTTCTGGGGAGGGCTAAACACTGAAGCTTTCTTT
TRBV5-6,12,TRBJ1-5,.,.,CASSEQGQPQHF,TGTGCCAGCAGCGAGCAGGGTCAGCCCCAGCATTTT
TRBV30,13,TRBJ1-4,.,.,CAWSATTNEKLFF,TGTGCCTGGAGTGCCACAACTAATGAAAAACTGTTTTTT
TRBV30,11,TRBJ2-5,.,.,CAWSPSRTQYF,TGTGCCTGGAGCCCCTCCCGGACCCAGTACTTC
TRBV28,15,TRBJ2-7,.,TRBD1,CASSSPRDREYEQYF,TGTGCCAGCAGTTCCCCCCGGGACAGAGAATACGAGCAGTACTTC
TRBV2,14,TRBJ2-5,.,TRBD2,CASRNGLAGETQYF,TGTGCCAGCAGGAACGGACTAGCGGGAGAGACCCAGTACTTC
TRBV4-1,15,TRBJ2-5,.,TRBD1,CASSQVRDRGETQYF,TGCGCCAGCAGCCAAGTCCGGGACAGGGGAGAGACCCAGTACTTC
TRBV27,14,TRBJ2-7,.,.,CASSSKAGPYEQYF,TGTGCCAGCAGTTCTAAGGCAGGTCCCTACGAGCAGTACTTC
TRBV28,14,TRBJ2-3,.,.,CASSRRLVPDTQYF,TGTGCCAGCAGTCGGAGATTGGTCCCAGATACGCAGTATTTT
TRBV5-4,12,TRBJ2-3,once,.,CASSFVTDTQYF,TGTGCCAGCAGCTTCGTCACAGATACGCAGTATTTT
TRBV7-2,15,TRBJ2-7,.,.,CASSLGPGSSYEQYF,TGTGCCAGCAGCTTAGGTCCGGGGAGCTCCTACGAGCAGTACTTC
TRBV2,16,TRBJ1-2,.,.,CASRVIGTPSSVGYTF,TGTGCCAGCAGGGTAATAGGAACCCCCTCATCGGTTGGCTACACCTTC
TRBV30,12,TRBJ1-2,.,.,CAWSGLSYGYTF,TGTGCCTGGAGTGGGCTGAGCTATGGCTACACCTTC